This T cell receptor beta chain was identified in a study of CD8+ T cells in alopecia areata. General observations from the study: Scalp and blood samples kept many expanded lesional clones throughout tofacitinib.

This clone showed up just a few times. Its specificity is unknown. RNA extraction was followed by reverse transcription into cDNA, which acted as the sequencing template. Sequenced by immunoSEQ multiplex PCR; TCRdb stores in-frame clones only, minus some. The sample includes 170,000 or so clones, about 55% of them seen just once. Treatment noted: oral pan-JAK inhibitor, 5-10 mg twice daily. PBMCs provided sorted CD4+ and CD8+ T cells. Germline V CDR1 and CDR2: SEHNR, FQNEAQ (reference sequence). This CDR3 comprises 14 residues. Trimming took off 4 bases at V and 4 bases at J, with 12 bases between the two ends.

This TCR came from a human donor with alopecia areata. The sequencing used CD8+ T cells sorted from blood, collected at week 24, from a patient treated with tofacitinib. The gene calls are TRBV7-9 and TRBJ2-3; perhaps TRBD2 as D (5 bases). In DNA form, the CDR3 reads TGTGCCAGCAGCTCAAGTGCGCGGGCAGATACGCAGTATTTT. Amino acid sequence: CASSSSARADTQYF.